These 10 T cell receptor beta chains originate from one sample sequenced in a study of STAT5B mutations in CD4+ large granular lymphocyte leukemia. Only in-frame clones appear in the TCRdb table, and some are missing; sequencing was by immunoSEQ multiplex PCR. Of tens of thousands of clones listed, 60% to 85% are singletons. Sequencing was carried out using CD4+ T cells from blood buffy coats. The receptor source for this set is a human donor in good health.

The chain uses TRBV7-7 and TRBJ2-2; D is perhaps TRBD1 (5 bases). V lost 4 bases and J lost 2, with 11 bases in between. There are 15 residues in the CDR3. Germline CDR1 and CDR2: SSHAT and FNYEAQ (reference sequence). This CDR3 reads CASSSATDNTGELFF. CDR3 nucleotide sequence: TGTGCCAGCAGCTCCGCGACAGATAACACCGGGGAGCTGTTTTTT.

V and J are TRBV6-4 and TRBJ1-5; D is possibly TRBD1 (5 bases). Trimming left V 7 bases short and J 2 bases short, with 9 bases between. CDR3 length equals 13 residues. The germline CDR1 and CDR2 sequences are MRHNA and SNTAGT. CDR3 DNA: TGTGCCAGCATTGGACATTGCAATCAGCCCCAGCATTTT. Protein: CASIGHCNQPQHF.

The rearrangement links TRBV9 to TRBJ2-6; weak D call: TRBD2 (6 bases). In germline, CDR1 is SGDLS, CDR2 YYNGEE. Between the trimmed V and J ends, which lost 4 bases and 0 bases, there was a span of 11 bases. There are 16 residues in the CDR3. The CDR3 is CASSPRGNSGANVLTF. The CDR3 bases are TGTGCCAGCAGCCCTCGGGGGAACTCTGGGGCCAACGTCCTGACTTTC.

The rearrangement uses TRBV18 and TRBJ2-5, with a possible D match to TRBD1 (6 bases). Looked up from germline, CDR1 is KGHSH and CDR2 is LQKENI. V was cut by 5 bases and J by 5 bases, with 12 bases left in between. There are 13 residues in the CDR3. CDR3 DNA: TGTGCCAGCTCAACGGACCAGGGGGAGACCCAGTACTTC. Translation: CASSTDQGETQYF.

V and J are TRBV7-2 and TRBJ2-3; 7 nucleotides agree with TRBD2. The CDR3 contains 13 residues. Germline CDR1 and CDR2: SGHTA and FQGNSA. Germline trimming cut 7 bases from V and 3 bases from J; bases unmatched to any gene: 4. The DNA for the CDR3 is TGTGCCAGCAAAATCGGGGGGACAGATACGCAGTATTTT. It specifies CASKIGGTDTQYF.

V gene TRBV28 combines with J gene TRBJ2-2, with 8 positions matching TRBD1. V was pared by 6 bases and J by 0 bases, with 6 bases of the junction left unmatched. This CDR3 is 16 amino acids long. Germline-derived CDR1 and CDR2 are MDHEN and SYDVKM. The CDR3 sequence: CASRLDRAANTGELFF. In DNA form, the CDR3 reads TGTGCCAGCAGACTGGACAGGGCCGCGAACACCGGGGAGCTGTTTTTT.

The CDR3 region is CASSSNTGQPQHF. DNA of the CDR3: TGCGCCAGCAGCTCCAATACAGGGCAGCCCCAGCATTTT. The chain has TRBV5-1 and TRBJ1-5; possibly TRBD1 for D (6 bases). Trimming stripped 3 bases from V and 7 bases from J, with 11 bases between. Germline CDR1 and CDR2: SGHRS and YFSETQ. The CDR3 totals 13 residues.

This clone appeared once. This chain links TRBV21-1 with TRBJ2-7; the table's D call, TRBD2, was not checked against the DNA. TRBV21-1 is a listed pseudogene. The length of the CDR3 is 16 residues. CDR3 nucleotides: TGTGCCAGCAGCAAAACCGGTCCCGCGGGACTCTACGAGCAGTACTTC. Translated, it gives CASSKTGPAGLYEQYF.

This clone was picked up a small number of times. This CDR3 is CASSRTSGRARDTQYF. CDR3 DNA sequence: TGCGCCAGCAGTAGGACTAGCGGGAGGGCCAGAGATACGCAGTATTTT. V gene TRBV10-2 combines with J gene TRBJ2-3, with TRBD2 matching over 15 bases. V shed 5 bases, J shed 5 bases, and the junction held 5 bases outside the gene matches. Germline V gives CDR1 WSHSY, CDR2 SAAADI. This CDR3 has 16 amino acids.

This clone has a single count. The chain combines TRBV5-6 with TRBJ1-1; possibly TRBD1 for D (5 bases). The CDR3 is 16 amino acids. Germline V gene data show CDR1 as SGHDT and CDR2 as YYEEEE. V was trimmed by 4 bases and J by 0 bases, leaving 16 bases between them. The CDR3 loop is CASSQRGDVLNTEAFF. CDR3 nucleotide sequence: TGTGCCAGCAGCCAAAGAGGGGATGTGTTGAACACTGAAGCTTTCTTT.